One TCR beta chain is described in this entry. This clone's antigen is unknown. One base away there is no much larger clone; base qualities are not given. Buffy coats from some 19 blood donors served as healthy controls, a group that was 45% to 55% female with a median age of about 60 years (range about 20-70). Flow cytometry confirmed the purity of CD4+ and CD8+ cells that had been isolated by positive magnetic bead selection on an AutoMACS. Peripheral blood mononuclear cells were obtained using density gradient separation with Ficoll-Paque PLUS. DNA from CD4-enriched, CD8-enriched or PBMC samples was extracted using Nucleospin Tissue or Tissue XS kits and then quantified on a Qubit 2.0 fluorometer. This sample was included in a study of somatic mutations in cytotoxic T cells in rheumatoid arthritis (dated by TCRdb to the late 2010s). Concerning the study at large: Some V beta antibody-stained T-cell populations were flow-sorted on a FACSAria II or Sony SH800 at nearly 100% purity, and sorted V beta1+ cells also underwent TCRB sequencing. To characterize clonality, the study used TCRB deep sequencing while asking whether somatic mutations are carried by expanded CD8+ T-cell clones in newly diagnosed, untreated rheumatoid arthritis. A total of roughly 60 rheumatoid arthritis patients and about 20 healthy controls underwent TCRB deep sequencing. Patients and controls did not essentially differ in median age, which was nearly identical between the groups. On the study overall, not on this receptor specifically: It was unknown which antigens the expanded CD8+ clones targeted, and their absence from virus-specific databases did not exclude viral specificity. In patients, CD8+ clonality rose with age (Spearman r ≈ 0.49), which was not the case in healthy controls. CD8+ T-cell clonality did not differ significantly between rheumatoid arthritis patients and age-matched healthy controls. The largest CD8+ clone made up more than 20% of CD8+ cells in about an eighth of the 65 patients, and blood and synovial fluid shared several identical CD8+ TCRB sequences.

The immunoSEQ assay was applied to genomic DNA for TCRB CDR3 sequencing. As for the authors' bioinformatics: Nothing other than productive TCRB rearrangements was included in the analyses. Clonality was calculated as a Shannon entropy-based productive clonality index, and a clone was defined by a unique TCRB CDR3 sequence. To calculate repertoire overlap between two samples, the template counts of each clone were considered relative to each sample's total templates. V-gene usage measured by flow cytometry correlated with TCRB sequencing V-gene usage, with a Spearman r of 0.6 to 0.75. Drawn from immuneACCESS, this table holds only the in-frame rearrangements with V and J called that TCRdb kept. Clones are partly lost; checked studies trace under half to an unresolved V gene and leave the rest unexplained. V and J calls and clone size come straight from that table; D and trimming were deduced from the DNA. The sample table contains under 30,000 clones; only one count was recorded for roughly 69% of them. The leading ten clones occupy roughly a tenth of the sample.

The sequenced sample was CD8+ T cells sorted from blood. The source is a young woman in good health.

The CDR3: CASRVRTGEAFF. The DNA is TGTGCCAGCAGGGTTAGAACAGGTGAAGCTTTCTTT. The chain links TRBV6-5 with TRBJ1-1, and the D gene may be TRBD1, 5 bases matching. The CDR3 goes from the cysteine to the phenylalanine over 12 residues. Solely the CDR3 DNA is kept, with 36 bases framed from the first base. CDR1 and CDR2, looked up from the germline V gene, are MNHEY and SVGAGI. At the junction V is shortened by 6 bases and J by 7 bases, with 12 bases in between.